A single sample is the source of the 9 T cell receptor beta chains below, sequenced in a study of circulating tumor DNA in untreated peripheral T-cell lymphoma. Sequencing used immunoSEQ multiplex PCR; TCRdb keeps in-frame clones, though not all of them. The sample includes some 10,000 clones, about 75% of them seen just once. Sequencing used tumor tissue. The receptor source for this set is a human donor with peripheral T-cell lymphoma.

This clone was detected only a few times. The gene calls are TRBV25-1 and TRBJ2-2; 11 bases match TRBD1. The CDR3 extends over 16 amino acids. J gave up 5 bases and V 4 bases, and 6 bases lay outside the gene matches. Germline CDR1 reads MGHDK; CDR2 reads SYGVNS. The CDR3 is CASSADGQGATGELFF. The CDR3 DNA sequence: TGTGCCAGCAGTGCAGACGGACAGGGGGCGACCGGGGAGCTGTTTTTT.

The CDR3 nucleotides read TGTGCCAGCAGTAAGACAGGACCCTTGAACACTGAAGCTTTCTTT. This translates into CASSKTGPLNTEAFF. The chain links TRBV11-3 to TRBJ1-1, with TRBD1 as a possible D gene (6 bases). Germline V lookup: CDR1 SGHNT, CDR2 YENEEA. This CDR3 comprises 15 residues. Trimming removed 6 bases at V and 0 bases at J, with 14 bases between.

CDR3 coding DNA: TGCGCCAGCAGCCAAGATGAGACAGGGCCTTACACCGGGGAGCTGTTTTTT. Its translation: CASSQDETGPYTGELFF. V gene TRBV4-1 combines with J gene TRBJ2-2; 7 nucleotides align to TRBD1. Germline assignment: CDR1 MGHRA and CDR2 YSYEKL. The trim removed 0 bases at V and 3 bases at J, leaving 7 bases unmatched. The CDR3 totals 17 residues.

The V and J genes are TRBV28 and TRBJ1-6, with a weak D call TRBD1 (6 bases). Germline lookup yields CDR1 MDHEN and CDR2 SYDVKM. CDR3 length equals 15 residues. Between the trimmed V and J ends, which lost 6 bases and 6 bases, there was a span of 15 bases. The CDR3 DNA is TGTGCCAGCAGCCTAGGACAGTCCCTTAATTCACCCCTCCACTTT. Protein sequence: CASSLGQSLNSPLHF.

The CDR3: CSVEEGRSYNEQFF. The DNA of the CDR3 is TGCAGCGTTGAAGAGGGTCGATCCTACAATGAGCAGTTCTTC. This rearrangement joins TRBV29-1 to TRBJ2-1; D gene unclear. Trimming removed 0 bases at V and 1 base at J, with 7 bases between. The CDR3 is 14 amino acids. In germline, CDR1 is SQVTM, CDR2 ANQGSEA.

The V gene is TRBV4-2, the J gene TRBJ2-7, with no clear D. This CDR3 spans 13 amino acids. The V gene lost 5 bases and the J gene lost 5 bases, with 13 bases spanning the gap. In germline, CDR1 is LGHNA, CDR2 YNFKEQ. The DNA for the CDR3 is TGTGCCAGCAGCTTAGTTGGGCTGAACGAGCAGTACTTC. This sequence encodes CASSLVGLNEQYF.

A note on this clone: The junction shows a germline mismatch at one end, possibly a read error. The chain couples TRBV14 to TRBJ1-6, with 10 bases matching TRBD1. The CDR3 is 16 amino acids. Germline V gene lookup returns CDR1 SGHDN and CDR2 FVKESK. The CDR3 DNA sequence: TGTGCCAGTAGCCAAGAAAGACAGGGGGCCCGCTTACCCCTCCACTTT. This translates into CASSQERQGARLPLHF.

The J gene is TRBJ2-5, the V gene TRBV7-6; weak D call: TRBD1 (6 bases). Germline V lookup: CDR1 SGHVS, CDR2 FNYEAQ. With 3 bases removed from V and 4 bases from J, the gap between germline ends came to 15 bases. This CDR3 is built from 15 residues. The CDR3 DNA sequence: TGTGCCAGCAGCTTGGTAGGGGGTCCACGAGAGACCCAGTACTTC. Amino acid sequence: CASSLVGGPRETQYF.

This clone was counted between two and nine times. The chain joins TRBV18 to TRBJ1-2; the D gene is possibly TRBD1 (5 bases). CDR1 and CDR2 (germline): KGHSH, LQKENI. Trimming took 6 bases from V and 4 from J, leaving 15 bases between them. The CDR3 is 14 residues long. The CDR3 here is CASSPGPEVYGYTF. The CDR3 DNA is TGTGCCAGCTCTCCGGGACCCGAGGTCTATGGCTACACCTTC. Variable domain in full (rest from reference TRBV18 and TRBJ1-2): NAGVMQNPRHLVRRRGQEARLRCSPMKGHSHVYWYRQLPEEGLKFMVYLQKENIIDESGMPKERFSAEFPKEGPSILRIQQVVRGDSAAYFCASSPGPEVYGYTFGSGTRLTVV.